This entry is about one TCR beta chain. This sample stems from a study of ipilimumab plus nivolumab after autologous stem cell transplantation. CDR3 length: 11 amino acids. Germline CDR1 reads DFQATT; CDR2 reads SNEGSKA (reference sequence). Trimming shortened V by 2 bases and J by 7 bases, and 9 bases separated the two germline ends. Clones were sequenced by immunoSEQ multiplex PCR, and TCRdb holds only the in-frame ones, with some missing. The sample lists around 2,400 clones, approximately 93% occurring once. Ipilimumab, 1 mg/kg, started 14 to 28 days after autologous transplant. Through week 26, nivolumab 3 mg/kg IV was given weeks 1, 4, 7, 10, then biweekly.

Source: PBMCs, taken in a trial of ipilimumab plus nivolumab as post-transplant consolidation. This sequence joins TRBV20-1 and TRBJ2-7; D may be TRBD2 (5 bases). This TCR derives from a male donor with primary mediastinal lymphoma. The CDR3, as DNA: TGCAGTGCTAGACCCACGGGAGAGCAGTACTTC. Translating gives CSARPTGEQYF.